Shown below are 2 T cell receptor beta chains from a single sample sequenced in a study of T cell responses to AZD1222 COVID-19 vaccine. Data came from immunoSEQ multiplex PCR; TCRdb stores just in-frame clones and leaves some out. This table has tens of thousands of clones, roughly 85% appearing once. The sample consisted of peripheral blood, taken on day 0 of AZD1222 vaccination. These receptors were obtained from an adult in good health.

The V and J genes are TRBV10-3 and TRBJ2-5; D possibly corresponds to TRBD2 (6 bases). This CDR3 is 15 amino acids long. CDR1 ENHRY and CDR2 SYGVKD come from the germline V gene. Between the trimmed V and J ends, which lost 6 bases and 3 bases, there was a span of 17 bases. This CDR3 is CAIRANLAREETQYF. The CDR3 DNA follows: TGTGCCATCAGAGCCAACCTAGCGCGGGAAGAGACCCAGTACTTC.

The J gene is TRBJ2-2, the V gene TRBV4-2, with 12 bases identical to TRBD2. This CDR3 has 18 amino acids. The V gene end was trimmed by 3 bases and the J gene end by 0 bases; junction bases not matched to a gene: 5. Looked up from germline, CDR1 is LGHNA and CDR2 is YNFKEQ. CDR3 bases: TGTGCCAGCAGCCAGGAAGGACTAGCGGGGCCGAACACCGGGGAGCTGTTTTTT. Protein product: CASSQEGLAGPNTGELFF.